These 28 T cell receptor beta chains originate from one sample sequenced in a study of beta chain features in type 1 diabetes. As every portion of the isolated RNA was reverse transcribed, the sequencing read expressed TCRB transcripts. Here immunoSEQ multiplex PCR was the method, and the copy in TCRdb shows in-frame clones only, minus some. The sample yields about 620,000 clones, about a sixth seen once. The sample comprised naive CD4+ T cells from blood. All receptors derive from a man younger than 30 in good health.

This clone was seen a handful of times. V is TRBV9 and J is TRBJ1-6, with a possible D match to TRBD1 (5 bases). The CDR3 sequence is 14 residues long. Trimming shortened V by 4 bases and J by 9 bases, and 14 bases separated the two germline ends. The V gene's germline CDR1 is SGDLS and CDR2 YYNGEE. DNA of the CDR3: TGTGCCAGCAGCCTGGGGGAAAAAAGTTCACCCCTCCACTTT. This codes for CASSLGEKSSPLHF.

As concerns this clone: The sample has other DNA sequences that encode this CDR3 too. The gene calls are TRBV9 and TRBJ2-2; D is undetermined. CDR1 SGDLS and CDR2 YYNGEE come from the germline V gene. The CDR3 is made up of 14 amino acids. Trimming removed 5 bases from V and 0 bases from J, with 8 bases in between. The CDR3 here is CASSPRTNTGELFF. The DNA of the CDR3 is TGTGCCAGCAGTCCACGCACGAACACCGGGGAGCTGTTTTTT.

V and J are TRBV12-5 and TRBJ2-7, with a possible D match to TRBD2 (5 bases). V lost 8 bases to trimming and J lost 3 bases, with 17 bases between them. Germline loops: CDR1 LGHNT, CDR2 FRNRAP. CDR3 size: 14 residues. In nucleotides, the CDR3 is TGTGCTAGTACCGAGGGCCCTCAGGTCTACGAGCAGTACTTC. Its translation is CASTEGPQVYEQYF.

In its sample, this clone was seen a few times. CDR3 sequence: CASSQYTGVNQPQHF. In DNA, the CDR3 is TGCGCCAGCAGCCAATATACAGGGGTCAATCAGCCCCAGCATTTT. The chain combines TRBV4-3 with TRBJ1-5; 7 positions agree with TRBD1. Trimming removed 2 bases from V and 3 bases from J; junction bases left unmatched: 4. CDR1 is LGHNA and CDR2 is YSLEER in the germline V gene. This CDR3 is built from 15 residues.

This clone was seen at least ten times. This chain connects TRBV10-3 to TRBJ1-1; maybe TRBD1 (5 bases). Germline CDR1 reads ENHRY; CDR2 reads SYGVKD. CDR3 length: 15 residues. V lost 0 bases and J lost 3, with 11 bases in between. The CDR3 protein is CAISESPGPDTEAFF. CDR3 sequence (DNA): TGTGCCATCAGTGAGTCGCCAGGGCCGGACACTGAAGCTTTCTTT.

V is TRBV7-2 and J is TRBJ2-7; D may be TRBD1 (6 bases). V dropped 4 bases and J dropped 3 bases, with 16 bases sitting between them. Germline lookup yields CDR1 SGHTA and CDR2 FQGNSA. There are 15 residues in the CDR3. This chain's CDR3 is CASSSSRGPIYEQYF. CDR3 nucleotide sequence: TGTGCCAGCAGCTCCTCCAGGGGTCCGATCTACGAGCAGTACTTC.

This clone was seen a handful of times. The CDR3 sequence is CASSLAGQVYEQYF. CDR3 sequence (DNA): TGTGCCAGCAGCTTAGCGGGACAGGTCTACGAGCAGTACTTC. The chain links TRBV13 to TRBJ2-5, with TRBD1 matching 8 bases. The J call may be mistaken, given a closer DNA end match to TRBJ2-7. Germline values: CDR1 PRHDT, CDR2 FYEKMQ (reference sequence). The CDR3 sequence is 14 residues long.

This clone was counted a few times. This chain joins TRBV5-6 and TRBJ2-5; 7 positions match TRBD1. The length of the CDR3 is 13 residues. V lost 9 bases, J lost 3 bases, and 8 bases stayed unmatched. Germline lookup yields CDR1 SGHDT and CDR2 YYEEEE. The chain's CDR3 is CATNRGLKETQYF. The CDR3 nucleotides read TGTGCCACTAACAGGGGCTTGAAAGAGACCCAGTACTTC.

The chain employs TRBV6-6 and TRBJ2-5; the D is unclear. The CDR3 contains 13 residues. Germline V CDR1 and CDR2: MNHNY, SVGAGI (reference sequence). V shed 2 bases and J shed 2 bases, with 6 bases lying between them. The CDR3 region has the DNA TGTGCCAGCAGTTACAGGGAACAAGAGACCCAGTACTTC. This codes for CASSYREQETQYF.

The chain uses TRBV5-6 and TRBJ2-2, with unresolved D. V lost 5 bases and J 4 bases, leaving 6 bases between the germline ends. Germline V gene sequence: CDR1 SGHDT, CDR2 YYEEEE. The CDR3 consists of 12 residues. The CDR3 nucleotides are TGTGCCAGCAGATGGGCCACCGGGGAGCTGTTTTTT. It translates to CASRWATGELFF. Looking up the rest from reference TRBV5-6 and TRBJ2-2 gives the full variable domain: DAGVTQSPTHLIKTRGQQVTLRCSPKSGHDTVSWYQQALGQGPQFIFQYYEEEERQRGNFPDRFSGHQFPNYSSELNVNALLLGDSALYLCASRWATGELFFGEGSRLTVL.

In DNA form, the CDR3 reads TGTGCCAGCAGGCATAGCGGGAAGAGCTCCTACGAGCAGTACTTC. Translation: CASRHSGKSSYEQYF. V is TRBV28 and J is TRBJ2-7; 8 bases map to TRBD2. The CDR3 runs 15 residues. With 6 bases clipped from V and 0 bases from J, the junction kept 7 bases outside the gene matches. Germline V CDR1 and CDR2: MDHEN, SYDVKM.

The chain is built from TRBV7-2 and TRBJ2-1; D gene ambiguous. The CDR3 has 13 amino acids. Germline CDR1 reads SGHTA; CDR2 reads FQGNSA. The V gene lost 3 bases and the J gene lost 4 bases, with 7 bases spanning the gap. CDR3 sequence reads: CASSFQRYNEQFF. The DNA of the CDR3 is TGTGCCAGCAGCTTTCAGCGTTACAATGAGCAGTTCTTC.

The J gene is TRBJ2-3, the V gene TRBV30; 7 nucleotides match TRBD2. The CDR3 extends over 16 amino acids. J was trimmed by 2 bases and V by 0 bases; bases with no gene match: 8. Germline V gene sequence: CDR1 GTSNPN, CDR2 SVGIG (reference sequence). CDR3 residues: CAWSVGYSGTTDTQYF. The CDR3 DNA sequence: TGTGCCTGGAGTGTCGGGTACAGCGGGACCACAGATACGCAGTATTTT.

This clone was observed a few times. The CDR3 sequence is CASIQYGGNTGELFF. The CDR3 bases are TGTGCCAGCATTCAATATGGGGGGAACACCGGGGAGCTGTTTTTT. The chain uses TRBV6-1 and TRBJ2-2, with D possibly called TRBD1 or TRBD2 (5 bases each). V was trimmed by 7 bases and J by 1 base, leaving 13 bases between them. Germline loops: CDR1 MNHNS, CDR2 SASEGT. The CDR3 is 15 amino acids.

The chain is built from TRBV28 and TRBJ1-4; no clear D. V lost 3 bases to trimming and J lost 8 bases, with 16 bases between them. Germline-derived CDR1 and CDR2 are MDHEN and SYDVKM. CDR3 size: 15 residues. As DNA, the CDR3 is TGTGCCAGCAGTTTTCAATCCGGGCTCCTGGAAAAACTGTTTTTT. This codes for CASSFQSGLLEKLFF.

This chain joins TRBV10-3 and TRBJ2-3; 12 bases match TRBD2. This CDR3 has 14 residues. The J segment lost 7 bases and the V segment lost 10 bases, leaving 9 bases of the junction unmatched. Germline-derived CDR1 and CDR2 are ENHRY and SYGVKD. The CDR3 DNA is TGTGCCAGCCAACTAGCGGGGGGTCAGAATACGCAGTATTTT. Protein product: CASQLAGGQNTQYF.

This clone was observed a few times. The chain has TRBV19 and TRBJ2-1, with 12 bases aligning to TRBD2. V lost 4 bases, J lost 0 bases, and 16 bases stayed unmatched. Germline assignment: CDR1 LNHDA and CDR2 SQIVND (reference sequence). The CDR3 has 21 amino acids. Here the CDR3 DNA reads TGTGCCAGTAGTACCGGACTAGCGGGACTCAGACTTCCCAGCTCCTACAATGAGCAGTTCTTC. Translated, it gives CASSTGLAGLRLPSSYNEQFF.

This clone was seen more than once but under ten times. This chain joins TRBV10-3 and TRBJ2-1; TRBD1 might be the D (6 bases). CDR1 ENHRY and CDR2 SYGVKD come from the germline V gene. Trimming took off 3 bases at V and 6 bases at J, with 18 bases between the two ends. This CDR3 contains 16 residues. Here the CDR3 reads CAISENRDKGGNEQFF. Here the CDR3 DNA reads TGTGCCATCAGTGAAAACCGGGACAAAGGGGGCAATGAGCAGTTCTTC.

J is TRBJ2-7 and V is TRBV28; weak D call: TRBD2 (5 bases). The CDR3 spans 17 residues. Germline V gene data show CDR1 as MDHEN and CDR2 as SYDVKM. The germline V and J ends were trimmed by 3 bases and 3 bases, with 21 bases remaining between them. The CDR3 coding sequence is TGTGCCAGCAGTTTGCCCAGAACGGACCGGGGAAACTACGAGCAGTACTTC. Residues: CASSLPRTDRGNYEQYF. Looking up the rest from reference TRBV28 and TRBJ2-7 gives the full variable domain: DVKVTQSSRYLVKRTGEKVFLECVQDMDHENMFWYRQDPGLGLRLIYFSYDVKMKEKGDIPEGYSVSREKKERFSLILESASTNQTSMYLCASSLPRTDRGNYEQYFGPGTRLTVT.

The gene calls are TRBV18 and TRBJ2-7, with 8 positions matching TRBD2. The CDR3 has 17 residues. With 3 bases clipped from V and 5 bases from J, the junction kept 15 bases outside the gene matches. The germline V gene has CDR1 KGHSH and CDR2 LQKENI. CDR3: CASSPSDKRGSRNEQYF. The CDR3 DNA reads as TGTGCCAGCTCACCCTCGGACAAGCGGGGGTCTAGGAACGAGCAGTACTTC. The full variable domain, its missing parts supplied by reference TRBV18 and TRBJ2-7, is NAGVMQNPRHLVRRRGQEARLRCSPMKGHSHVYWYRQLPEEGLKFMVYLQKENIIDESGMPKERFSAEFPKEGPSILRIQQVVRGDSAAYFCASSPSDKRGSRNEQYFGPGTRLTVT.

There are a few counts of this clone. This chain uses TRBV19 with TRBJ2-3; 12 nucleotides match TRBD2. The CDR3 is 15 residues long. The J segment lost 4 bases and the V segment lost 6 bases, leaving 5 bases of the junction unmatched. From germline, CDR1 is LNHDA and CDR2 SQIVND (reference sequence). For the CDR3, the DNA is TGTGCCAGTAGGCTACTAGCGGGGGGCTCAGATACGCAGTATTTT. Translated, it gives CASRLLAGGSDTQYF.

This chain links TRBV28 with TRBJ1-2, with TRBD1 as a possible D gene (5 bases). The V and J ends lost 2 bases and 6 bases respectively, with 13 bases between them. Per germline, CDR1 MDHEN and CDR2 SYDVKM. The CDR3 covers 14 residues. CDR3 amino acids: CASSLMVTAHGYTF. In nucleotides, the CDR3 is TGTGCCAGCAGTTTAATGGTGACAGCCCATGGCTACACCTTC.

This sequence joins TRBV6-5 and TRBJ1-5, with TRBD1 matching 8 bases. V lost 6 bases and J lost 0; bases outside the gene matches: 4. Germline V gene sequence: CDR1 MNHEY, CDR2 SVGAGI. The CDR3 is 15 amino acids. CDR3 in amino acids: CASRADRGSNQPQHF. The DNA for the CDR3 is TGTGCCAGCAGAGCCGACAGGGGTAGCAATCAGCCCCAGCATTTT.

This sequence joins TRBV7-2 and TRBJ2-2; no definite D call. The CDR3 covers 16 residues. The V gene lost 3 bases and the J gene lost 1 base, with 12 bases spanning the gap. The germline gives CDR1 SGHTA, CDR2 FQGNSA. This CDR3 is CASSFLVIQNTGELFF. The DNA of the CDR3 is TGTGCCAGCAGCTTTCTCGTGATCCAGAACACCGGGGAGCTGTTTTTT. The full variable domain, with the rest looked up from reference TRBV7-2 and TRBJ2-2, is GAGVSQSPSNKVTEKGKDVELRCDPISGHTALYWYRQSLGQGLEFLIYFQGNSAPDKSGLPSDRFSAERTGGSVSTLTIQRTQQEDSAVYLCASSFLVIQNTGELFFGEGSRLTVL.

Details on this clone: The same CDR3 is also encoded by other DNA sequences in this sample. This chain joins TRBV5-1 and TRBJ2-7; 9 nucleotides line up with TRBD1. With V trimmed by 4 bases and J by 1 base, 3 bases remained unmatched. CDR3 size: 14 residues. CDR1 and CDR2 (germline): SGHRS, YFSETQ. Here the CDR3 reads CASSPGQGSYEQYF. The DNA for the CDR3 is TGCGCCAGCAGCCCGGGACAGGGATCCTACGAGCAGTACTTC.

This clone was observed a few times. The DNA for the CDR3 is TGTGCCAGCAGTTTCATAGGACAGGGCTATGGCTACACCTTC. It translates to CASSFIGQGYGYTF. The chain employs TRBV6-5 and TRBJ1-2; 8 nucleotides line up with TRBD1. With V trimmed by 4 bases and J by 4 bases, 5 bases remained unmatched. In germline, CDR1 is MNHEY, CDR2 SVGAGI. This CDR3 has 14 residues.

The J gene is TRBJ1-1, the V gene TRBV13; D possibly corresponds to TRBD1 (5 bases). With 2 bases removed from V and 5 bases from J, the gap between germline ends came to 9 bases. There are 13 residues in the CDR3. Germline V gene lookup returns CDR1 PRHDT and CDR2 FYEKMQ (reference sequence). The CDR3 here is CASSLRRETEAFF. CDR3 sequence (DNA): TGTGCCAGCAGCTTACGCAGGGAGACTGAAGCTTTCTTT. Looking up the rest from reference TRBV13 and TRBJ1-1 gives the full variable domain: AAGVIQSPRHLIKEKRETATLKCYPIPRHDTVYWYQQGPGQDPQFLISFYEKMQSDKGSIPDRFSAQQFSDYHSELNMSSLELGDSALYFCASSLRRETEAFFGQGTRLTVV.

This chain joins TRBV27 and TRBJ2-1; 9 bases are a match to TRBD1. V lost 4 bases to trimming and J lost 6 bases; unmatched junction nucleotides: 16. CDR1 and CDR2 from the germline V gene are MNHEY and SMNVEV (reference sequence). The length of the CDR3 is 18 residues. For the CDR3, the DNA is TGTGCCAGCAGTTCCAGGGCCACCGGGACAGGGACAGGCAATGAGCAGTTCTTC. As protein: CASSSRATGTGTGNEQFF.